This T cell receptor (beta chain) was documented in a study of identical twins. Regarding the study as a whole: Model-predicted out-of-frame TCR alpha sharing fell below observed values in monozygotic twins.

The CDR3 is 15 residues long. In germline, CDR1 is SGHVS, CDR2 FNYEAQ. V was shortened by 4 bases and J by 2 bases, with 13 bases between the two germline ends. As concerns this clonotype: Its target is not known.

A single record per CDR3 protein comes from TCRdb applying MiXCR to the 5' RACE reads. The data show about 290,000 distinct CDR3 sequences, around 9.7% seen once. Another study also made use of these data, one on yellow fever vaccine responses in identical twins.

The TCR originated in a woman between 18 and 30 years old in good health. Sequencing was done on a sample of CD8+ T cells sorted from blood. This chain connects TRBV7-6 to TRBJ2-3; possible D gene TRBD2, 5 bases. As DNA, the CDR3 is TGTGCCAGCAGCTCTAGGGAGAGGGACACAGATACGCAGTATTTT. Protein sequence: CASSSRERDTDTQYF.